A single sample is the source of the 16 T cell receptor beta chains below, sequenced in a study of T-cell reconstitution after alpha-beta-depleted transplantation in children. Unique molecular identifiers tagged the TCRbeta library. TCRdb reprocessed the PCR reads via MiXCR and lists one record per CDR3 protein. Of fewer than 350,000 distinct CDR3 sequences in the sample, under 14% were seen once. This material consisted of peripheral blood, taken 180 days after TCRalphabeta/CD19-depleted stem cell transplant. The receptors stem from a male patient aged 2-9 years who had a stem cell transplant for chronic granulomatous disease, so the T cells may come from the graft donor.

This clonotype was recorded many times. This chain connects TRBV18 to TRBJ1-5; TRBD1 matches 8 bases. After removal of 4 bases from V and 7 bases from J, the junction contained 9 bases not matched to a gene. Germline V gives CDR1 KGHSH, CDR2 LQKENI. The CDR3 consists of 15 residues. This chain's CDR3 is CASSLQGAWVQPQHF. The DNA for the CDR3 is TGTGCCAGCTCACTCCAGGGGGCGTGGGTCCAGCCCCAGCATTTT.

V and J are TRBV28 and TRBJ2-7, with 13 bases that match TRBD2. Germline CDR1 is MDHEN and CDR2 is SYDVKM. Germline trimming cut 5 bases from V and 2 bases from J; bases unmatched to any gene: 3. The CDR3 is 15 amino acids. The CDR3 nucleotides read TGTGCCAGCAGTGGCGGACTAGCGGGAGCCTACGAGCAGTACTTC. This gives the protein CASSGGLAGAYEQYF.

This clonotype appeared many times. CDR3 in amino acids: CATSSPKREPDTQYF. DNA of the CDR3: TGTGCCACCAGCAGTCCAAAGCGGGAGCCAGATACGCAGTATTTT. V usage is TRBV15 and J usage is TRBJ2-3; 8 positions agree with TRBD2. CDR3 length: 15 amino acids. Germline loops: CDR1 LNHNV, CDR2 YYDKDF (reference sequence). With 3 bases clipped from V and 4 bases from J, the junction kept 6 bases outside the gene matches.

This clonotype was observed at least ten times. CDR3 in amino acids: CSVSITNEKLFF. The CDR3 coding sequence is TGCAGCGTTTCAATAACTAATGAAAAACTGTTTTTT. The chain recombines TRBV29-1 with TRBJ1-4, with D unresolved. Germline loops: CDR1 SQVTM, CDR2 ANQGSEA. The CDR3 length is 12 residues. The V and J ends lost 5 bases and 1 base respectively, with 5 bases between them.

Many counts were recorded for this clonotype. This sequence joins TRBV5-4 and TRBJ2-1; D is unclear. V lost 7 bases and J lost 0, with 11 bases in between. The germline V gene has CDR1 SGHNT and CDR2 YYREEE (reference sequence). This CDR3 region has 14 residues. The CDR3 DNA is TGTGCCAGCGGGGTTGGGCCCTCCTACAATGAGCAGTTCTTC. It yields the protein CASGVGPSYNEQFF. The full variable domain, rest sourced from reference TRBV5-4 and TRBJ2-1, is ETGVTQSPTHLIKTRGQQVTLRCSSQSGHNTVSWYQQALGQGPQFIFQYYREEENGRGNFPPRFSGLQFPNYSSELNVNALELDDSALYLCASGVGPSYNEQFFGPGTRLTVL.

This clonotype has a count of ten or more. This rearrangement joins TRBV7-9 to TRBJ2-5; D remains unclear. The CDR3 length is 15 residues. V dropped 6 bases and J dropped 2 bases, with 16 bases sitting between them. Germline V lookup: CDR1 SEHNR, CDR2 FQNEAQ (reference sequence). As DNA, the CDR3 is TGTGCCAGCAGTCGACCCGCACTCAAGCAAGAGACCCAGTACTTC. Translating it yields CASSRPALKQETQYF.

In this sample, this clonotype turned up many times. The chain joins TRBV29-1 to TRBJ2-3; 7 bases are shared with TRBD1. Germline V gene data show CDR1 as SQVTM and CDR2 as ANQGSEA. There are 12 residues in the CDR3. The V and J ends lost 7 bases and 4 bases, in that order; junction bases with no gene match: 5. The DNA for the CDR3 is TGCAGCGCCCGGACAGGAGCAGATACGCAGTATTTT. This codes for CSARTGADTQYF.

In its sample, this clonotype was seen a few times. This chain connects TRBV15 to TRBJ1-6; unclear D gene. This CDR3 comprises 15 residues. The V end lost 0 bases, the J end lost 6 bases, and 9 bases lay between the germline ends. Germline CDR1 and CDR2: LNHNV and YYDKDF (reference sequence). CDR3 coding DNA: TGTGCCACCAGCAGAGATTACGGGGTTAATTCACCCCTCCACTTT. Translation: CATSRDYGVNSPLHF.

This clonotype was counted at least ten times. The chain carries TRBV7-9 and TRBJ2-7, with 9 bases aligning to TRBD1. Germline CDR1 reads SEHNR; CDR2 reads FQNEAQ (reference sequence). The length of the CDR3 is 15 residues. Unmatched junction bases numbered 5, after V lost 4 bases and J lost 1 base. The CDR3 DNA reads as TGTGCCAGCAGCTCCAGGACAGGGGATTCCTACGAGCAGTACTTC. Translating gives CASSSRTGDSYEQYF.

This clonotype came up many times. V usage is TRBV6-1 and J usage is TRBJ1-3, with a weak D call TRBD1 (6 bases). V gave up 8 bases and J gave up 4 bases, with 12 bases separating them. CDR3 length: 13 residues. The germline gives CDR1 MNHNS, CDR2 SASEGT. Written as DNA, the CDR3 is TGTGCCAGCGCGGCGGGGGCCGGAAACACCATATATTTT. Protein product: CASAAGAGNTIYF.

As to this clonotype: A read error may be the cause here, since a much bigger clone is one base away. V is TRBV27 and J is TRBJ2-1; D is ambiguous. The CDR3 is 13 amino acids. Germline V gene sequence: CDR1 MNHEY, CDR2 SMNVEV (reference sequence). The DNA for the CDR3 is TGTGCCAGCAGTTACGGATTCTACAATGAGCAGTGCTTC. It yields the protein CASSYGFYNEQCF.

This clonotype has ten or more counts. The genes are TRBV12-3 or TRBV12-4 and TRBJ2-5; a possible D gene is TRBD1 (6 bases). The CDR3 sequence is 12 residues long. Trimming left V 7 bases short and J 4 bases short, with 10 bases between. The CDR3, as DNA: TGTGCCAGCAACATCAGGGGAGAGACCCAGTACTTC. Translated: CASNIRGETQYF.

The sample holds many counts of this clonotype. The gene calls are TRBV2 and TRBJ2-2; 8 bases line up with TRBD2. Germline trimming cut 0 bases from V and 6 bases from J; bases unmatched to any gene: 3. The CDR3 consists of 15 residues. The germline V gene has CDR1 SNHLY and CDR2 FYNNEI. The CDR3 is CASSEAGTRAGELFF. CDR3 DNA: TGTGCCAGCAGTGAAGCCGGGACTAGGGCCGGGGAGCTGTTTTTT.

This clonotype was seen repeatedly, ten times or more. This chain joins TRBV7-2 and TRBJ2-7; 8 bases line up with TRBD1. The germline CDR1 and CDR2 sequences are SGHTA and FQGNSA. The ends lost 5 bases at V and 3 bases at J; junction bases unmatched: 12. CDR3 size: 16 residues. The CDR3 DNA sequence: TGTGCCAGCAGCCCTACTCGCCGGACAGGGTACTACGAGCAGTACTTC. This translates into CASSPTRRTGYYEQYF.

This clonotype was seen ten or more times. The CDR3, as DNA: TGTGCCAGCAGTCGACTAGGGGGGCCCTACGAGCAGTACTTC. As protein: CASSRLGGPYEQYF. V gene TRBV12-3 or TRBV12-4 combines with J gene TRBJ2-7; the D call may be TRBD1 or TRBD2 (6 bases each). Trimming pared 5 bases from V and 2 bases from J, leaving 13 bases between. CDR3 length equals 14 residues.

This clonotype was recorded many times. Here the CDR3 reads CSAHDFGNREGEQYF. The DNA of the CDR3 is TGCAGTGCGCACGACTTCGGGAACAGGGAGGGAGAGCAGTACTTC. The genes are TRBV20-1 and TRBJ2-7; tentatively, D is TRBD2 (7 bases). Between the trimmed V and J ends, which lost 6 bases and 7 bases, there was a span of 25 bases. Germline CDR1 is DFQATT and CDR2 is SNEGSKA (reference sequence). The CDR3 covers 15 residues.